What follows are 31 T cell receptor beta chains derived from one specimen sequenced in a study of blood T cell repertoires in COVID-19. TCRdb keeps only in-frame clones here, not all; method: immunoSEQ multiplex PCR. In the table there are 310,000 or so clones, approximately 86% of which are singletons. Sequenced material: peripheral blood. The receptors were gathered from a man between 65 and 80 years old with acute or convalescent COVID-19.

This chain uses TRBV29-1 with TRBJ2-3; D is perhaps TRBD2 (5 bases). The CDR3 is 13 residues long. Germline CDR1 reads SQVTM; CDR2 reads ANQGSEA. V was cut by 3 bases and J by 7 bases, with 14 bases left in between. CDR3 bases: TGCAGCGTTGAGCTCGGGGTTGGAAATACGCAGTATTTT. Amino acid sequence: CSVELGVGNTQYF.

The chain links TRBV9 to TRBJ2-1, with D tentatively TRBD2 (5 bases). The CDR3 extends over 15 amino acids. Trimming removed 0 bases at V and 6 bases at J, with 13 bases between. Germline assignment: CDR1 SGDLS and CDR2 YYNGEE. The CDR3 sequence is CASSVEASYFNEQFF. The CDR3 bases are TGTGCCAGCAGCGTAGAGGCTAGCTATTTCAATGAGCAGTTCTTC.

The V gene is TRBV18, the J gene TRBJ2-7, with a possible D match to TRBD1 (5 bases). Germline loops: CDR1 KGHSH, CDR2 LQKENI. The V end was cut by 6 bases, the J end by 3 bases, with 12 bases between. The CDR3 spans 13 residues. The CDR3 DNA reads as TGTGCCAGCTCCCTCGCAGGGTACTACGAGCAGTACTTC. Its protein product is CASSLAGYYEQYF.

V usage is TRBV4-1 and J usage is TRBJ1-5; D is possibly TRBD1 (6 bases). The CDR3 runs to 15 residues. Germline V gene lookup returns CDR1 MGHRA and CDR2 YSYEKL. V shed 3 bases and J shed 4 bases, with 13 bases lying between them. CDR3 nucleotides: TGCGCCAGCAGCCAGGAACAGGGAGGGAATCAGCCCCAGCATTTT. Encoded protein: CASSQEQGGNQPQHF.

V usage is TRBV28 and J usage is TRBJ2-7, with D tentatively TRBD2 (6 bases). Germline CDR1 is MDHEN and CDR2 is SYDVKM. The CDR3 is 14 amino acids. The V end was cut by 4 bases, the J end by 0 bases, with 10 bases between. The CDR3 DNA reads as TGTGCCAGCAGTTGGGACTTGAGCTCCTACGAGCAGTACTTC. It is translated as CASSWDLSSYEQYF.

V usage is TRBV18 and J usage is TRBJ2-7; possibly TRBD1 for D (5 bases). Germline V lookup: CDR1 KGHSH, CDR2 LQKENI. The CDR3 runs to 12 residues. Trimming took off 5 bases at V and 7 bases at J, with 12 bases between the two ends. As DNA, the CDR3 is TGTGCCAGCTCAACTATGACAGATGAGCAGTACTTC. Protein sequence: CASSTMTDEQYF.

The CDR3 loop reads CASSGGGTGGYNEQFF. Written as DNA, the CDR3 is TGTGCCAGCAGCGGAGGGGGGACAGGGGGCTACAATGAGCAGTTCTTC. The rearrangement links TRBV9 to TRBJ2-1, with 11 bases fitting TRBD1. The CDR3 consists of 16 residues. The germline gives CDR1 SGDLS, CDR2 YYNGEE. V trimming: 3 bases; J trimming: 3 bases; junction bases outside the gene matches: 5.

The rearrangement links TRBV18 to TRBJ1-1, with 7 positions matching TRBD1. Germline assignment: CDR1 KGHSH and CDR2 LQKENI. V was pared by 4 bases and J by 0 bases, with 8 bases of the junction left unmatched. The CDR3 covers 16 residues. The chain's CDR3 is CASSLSVTGLNTEAFF. For the CDR3, the DNA is TGTGCCAGCTCACTCTCCGTGACAGGGTTGAACACTGAAGCTTTCTTT. Variable domain in full (rest from reference TRBV18 and TRBJ1-1): NAGVMQNPRHLVRRRGQEARLRCSPMKGHSHVYWYRQLPEEGLKFMVYLQKENIIDESGMPKERFSAEFPKEGPSILRIQQVVRGDSAAYFCASSLSVTGLNTEAFFGQGTRLTVV.

This clone was detected once. The chain couples TRBV5-4 to TRBJ2-7; 9 nucleotides agree with TRBD1. The germline CDR1 and CDR2 sequences are SGHNT and YYREEE (reference sequence). CDR3 size: 14 residues. V was clipped by 4 bases and J by 4 bases; unmatched bases: 6. The CDR3 nucleotides are TGTGCCAGCAGCCCGGGACAGGGAAATTACGAGCAGTACTTC. It yields the protein CASSPGQGNYEQYF.

The chain couples TRBV6-6 to TRBJ1-1, with 8 bases fitting TRBD1. This CDR3 is 10 amino acids long. J was trimmed by 7 bases and V by 8 bases; bases with no gene match: 0. Germline assignment: CDR1 MNHNY and CDR2 SVGAGI (reference sequence). In nucleotides, the CDR3 is TGTGCCAGCGGACAGGGTGAAGCTTTCTTT. As protein: CASGQGEAFF.

The gene calls are TRBV24-1 and TRBJ2-5; D ambiguous. The CDR3 is 14 residues long. Germline loops: CDR1 KGHDR, CDR2 SFDVKD. Trimming pared 4 bases from V and 1 base from J, leaving 9 bases between. DNA for the CDR3: TGTGCCACCAGTGACTCCCTAATCCAAGAGACCCAGTACTTC. This encodes CATSDSLIQETQYF.

V usage is TRBV28 and J usage is TRBJ2-1; TRBD2 agrees at 10 bases. The CDR3 sequence is 16 residues long. CDR1 and CDR2 from the germline V gene are MDHEN and SYDVKM. Trimming at V came to 2 bases and at J to 4 bases, leaving 5 bases not matched to a gene. The CDR3 sequence: CASSLPGTSAYNEQFF. CDR3 coding DNA: TGTGCCAGCAGTTTACCCGGGACTAGCGCGTACAATGAGCAGTTCTTC. The variable domain in full, completed from reference TRBV28 and TRBJ2-1, reads DVKVTQSSRYLVKRTGEKVFLECVQDMDHENMFWYRQDPGLGLRLIYFSYDVKMKEKGDIPEGYSVSREKKERFSLILESASTNQTSMYLCASSLPGTSAYNEQFFGPGTRLTVL.

The chain is built from TRBV10-3 and TRBJ1-1; TRBD1 matches at 7 bases. With 10 bases clipped from V and 0 bases from J, the junction kept 5 bases outside the gene matches. The germline V gene encodes CDR1 ENHRY and CDR2 SYGVKD. This CDR3 has 13 amino acids. The CDR3 here is CATTTGVNTEAFF. In DNA form, the CDR3 reads TGTGCCACCACCACAGGGGTGAACACTGAAGCTTTCTTT.

DNA for the CDR3: TGTGCCATCAATCAGGGACAAGGGGAGCTGTTTTTT. Translating it yields CAINQGQGELFF. The chain is built from TRBV10-3 and TRBJ2-2, with D possibly TRBD1 on 6 matching bases. The CDR3 covers 12 residues. With 7 bases removed from V and 8 bases from J, the gap between germline ends came to 11 bases. Germline values: CDR1 ENHRY, CDR2 SYGVKD.

The chain carries TRBV28 and TRBJ1-1; D is undetermined. Deletions cut 2 bases from V and 5 bases from J, with 12 bases between. Germline CDR1 MDHEN, CDR2 SYDVKM. The CDR3 runs to 14 residues. CDR3 in amino acids: CASSLRQRVTEAFF. The CDR3 DNA is TGTGCCAGCAGTTTAAGGCAACGGGTAACTGAAGCTTTCTTT.

This rearrangement joins TRBV4-3 to TRBJ1-6, with 7 bases lining up with TRBD1. The CDR3 is 16 amino acids. The junction had 9 bases not matched to a gene; V was cut back by 1 base and J by 9 bases. Germline loops: CDR1 LGHNA, CDR2 YSLEER. CDR3 bases: TGCGCCAGCAGCCAAGTCCTAGCGACAGGGAGTTCACCCCTCCACTTT. Its translation: CASSQVLATGSSPLHF.

The CDR3 DNA sequence: TGTGCCAGCAGCTTAGGAGGAACAGATACGCAGTATTTT. Its translation is CASSLGGTDTQYF. The chain couples TRBV11-3 to TRBJ2-3; D gene uncertain. V was pared by 1 base and J by 3 bases, with 5 bases between. Germline V gene lookup returns CDR1 SGHNT and CDR2 YENEEA. The CDR3 length is 13 residues. The entire variable domain, with the rest obtained from reference TRBV11-3 and TRBJ2-3, is as follows: EAGVVQSPRYKIIEKKQPVAFWCNPISGHNTLYWYLQNLGQGPELLIRYENEEAVDDSQLPKDRFSAERLKGVDSTLKIQPAELGDSAVYLCASSLGGTDTQYFGPGTRLTVL.

The CDR3 DNA is TGTGCCAGCAGCCGGGGTGGCGGACCCTATGGCTACACCTTC. Residues: CASSRGGGPYGYTF. This sequence joins TRBV5-5 and TRBJ1-2; no clear D. CDR3 length equals 14 residues. CDR1 is SGHKS and CDR2 is YYEKEE in the germline V gene (reference sequence). Trimming stripped 4 bases from V and 4 bases from J, with 14 bases between.

To note about this clone: A much larger clone lies a single base off, so this may be a read error. The rearrangement uses TRBV19 and TRBJ2-7; 7 bases line up with TRBD1. Germline-derived CDR1 and CDR2 are LNHDA and SQIVND (reference sequence). J gave up 2 bases and V 5 bases, and 3 bases lay outside the gene matches. The CDR3 spans 13 residues. The CDR3 sequence: CASSSQGAYEQYF. Here the CDR3 DNA reads TGTGCCAGTAGTTCCCAGGGGGCCTACGAGCAGTACTTC.

Of note for this clone: Other DNA variants within this sample encode the same CDR3. The chain uses TRBV6-5 and TRBJ1-4; no firm D call. V lost 0 bases, J lost 8 bases, and 7 bases lay in between. The CDR3 spans 13 residues. Germline V gene data show CDR1 as MNHEY and CDR2 as SVGAGI. CDR3 sequence: CASSYSGREKLFF. The CDR3 region has the DNA TGTGCCAGCAGTTACTCAGGGAGGGAAAAACTGTTTTTT.

V is TRBV28 and J is TRBJ1-4, with 7 bases lining up with TRBD1. CDR3 length: 15 amino acids. Germline loops: CDR1 MDHEN, CDR2 SYDVKM. The trim removed 6 bases at V and 4 bases at J, leaving 8 bases unmatched. The CDR3 loop reads CASRFAGTDNEKLFF. The CDR3 DNA sequence: TGTGCCAGCAGGTTTGCCGGGACAGATAATGAAAAACTGTTTTTT. The variable domain in full, with the rest retrieved from reference TRBV28 and TRBJ1-4, is DVKVTQSSRYLVKRTGEKVFLECVQDMDHENMFWYRQDPGLGLRLIYFSYDVKMKEKGDIPEGYSVSREKKERFSLILESASTNQTSMYLCASRFAGTDNEKLFFGSGTQLSVL.

This chain links TRBV3-1 (or the pseudogene TRBV3-2) with TRBJ2-7; 8 bases fit TRBD1. V was pared by 2 bases and J by 3 bases, with 6 bases of the junction left unmatched. The CDR3 runs 15 residues. Germline V gene sequence: CDR1 LGHDT, CDR2 YNNKEL (reference sequence). The CDR3 is CASSQTWTGNYEQYF. In DNA form, the CDR3 reads TGTGCCAGCAGCCAAACCTGGACAGGGAACTACGAGCAGTACTTC.

This clone came up once. This chain connects TRBV9 to TRBJ2-1, with D maybe TRBD2 (6 bases). Trimming left V 0 bases short and J 9 bases short, with 22 bases between. CDR1 is SGDLS and CDR2 is YYNGEE in the germline V gene. CDR3 length: 17 amino acids. CDR3 loop: CASSVVSGFGSGIEQFF. The CDR3 nucleotides read TGTGCCAGCAGCGTAGTATCAGGGTTCGGGAGTGGGATTGAGCAGTTCTTC.

This sequence joins TRBV11-2 and TRBJ2-5, with D maybe TRBD1 (6 bases). Germline values: CDR1 SGHAT, CDR2 FQNNGV. V lost 0 bases, J lost 5 bases, and 13 bases lay in between. The CDR3 runs 15 residues. Written as DNA, the CDR3 is TGTGCCAGCAGCTTAGAGGGGGCGGTCACGGAGACCCAGTACTTC. Amino acids: CASSLEGAVTETQYF.

The chain couples TRBV3-1 (or the pseudogene TRBV3-2) to TRBJ1-6; 9 bases fit TRBD1. The trim removed 8 bases at V and 10 bases at J, leaving 12 bases unmatched. Germline values: CDR1 LGHDT, CDR2 YNNKEL (reference sequence). This CDR3 comprises 15 residues. DNA for the CDR3: TGTGCCAGCTGTGCCGGGACAGGGAGTGTATCACCCCTCCACTTT. Translating it yields CASCAGTGSVSPLHF.

The chain links TRBV14 to TRBJ2-1; D ambiguous. The CDR3 loop spans 15 amino acids. Germline CDR1 and CDR2: SGHDN and FVKESK. V lost 0 bases and J lost 4, with 10 bases in between. The chain's CDR3 is CASSQDRGVYNEQFF. CDR3 nucleotides: TGTGCCAGCAGCCAAGATCGAGGAGTGTACAATGAGCAGTTCTTC.

The chain carries TRBV9 and TRBJ2-5, with D possibly matching TRBD2 (6 bases). CDR3 length equals 16 residues. Germline-derived CDR1 and CDR2 are SGDLS and YYNGEE. V lost 0 bases, J lost 5 bases, and 17 bases lay in between. The CDR3 loop is CASSVAGKERGETQYF. For the CDR3, the DNA is TGTGCCAGCAGCGTAGCTGGCAAGGAACGGGGGGAGACCCAGTACTTC.

The chain is built from TRBV27 and TRBJ2-1; 10 nucleotides agree with TRBD2. This CDR3 contains 15 residues. Germline-derived CDR1 and CDR2 are MNHEY and SMNVEV (reference sequence). J was trimmed by 3 bases and V by 2 bases; bases with no gene match: 1. CDR3 bases: TGTGCCAGCAGTTTAGTAGCGGGGGGCTACAATGAGCAGTTCTTC. Translation gives CASSLVAGGYNEQFF.

The table lists this clone with a count of one. The J gene is TRBJ2-7, the V gene TRBV5-4, with 9 bases fitting TRBD1. V gave up 4 bases and J gave up 2 bases; unmatched junction bases: 7. The CDR3 extends over 15 amino acids. The V gene's germline CDR1 is SGHNT and CDR2 YYREEE (reference sequence). CDR3 protein: CASSPRQGVAYEQYF. The CDR3 DNA sequence: TGTGCCAGCAGCCCGAGACAGGGGGTGGCCTACGAGCAGTACTTC.

This chain uses TRBV19 with TRBJ2-2, with 8 bases fitting TRBD1. V was pared by 7 bases and J by 7 bases, with 8 bases of the junction left unmatched. The CDR3 has 14 amino acids. Germline assignment: CDR1 LNHDA and CDR2 SQIVND (reference sequence). The CDR3 reads CASTRQGSGGELFF. Here the CDR3 DNA reads TGTGCCAGTACCCGACAGGGGAGTGGCGGGGAGCTGTTTTTT.

This rearrangement joins TRBV4-1 to TRBJ2-1; TRBD2 agrees at 7 bases. There are 15 residues in the CDR3. Trimming took 4 bases from V and 0 from J; bases not matched to a gene: 3. The germline V gene has CDR1 MGHRA and CDR2 YSYEKL. The CDR3 DNA sequence: TGCGCCAGCAGCCCTACTAGCGCCTCCTACAATGAGCAGTTCTTC. Protein product: CASSPTSASYNEQFF.